These T cell receptor beta chains were read from a single sample in a study of OX40 agonist ivuxolimab in advanced cancers. Data came from immunoSEQ multiplex PCR; TCRdb stores just in-frame clones and leaves some out. The data hold tens of thousands of clones, with approximately 92% observed a single time. The sequenced sample was CD4+ or CD8+ T cells sorted from blood, obtained in a trial of the OX40 agonist ivuxolimab. The source is an adult with an advanced solid tumor such as melanoma, head and neck, liver or kidney cancer. CDR3s include the opening cysteine and the closing phenylalanine or tryptophan. A D gene is named only where the DNA matches it firmly. Some rows have no size entry. The others give once, few or many, or a class for an expanded clone.

>TRBD1|TRBV11-2|TRBJ2-5|NA
CASSLFPPDRGQETQYF
TGTGCCAGCAGCTTATTTCCCCCCGACAGGGGACAAGAGACCCAGTACTTC
>TRBD1|TRBV27|TRBJ2-7|NA
CASRTGAGEQYF
TGTGCCAGCCGGACAGGGGCAGGGGAGCAGTACTTC
>NA|TRBV4-3|TRBJ2-5|few
CASSQAPGVGRETQYF
TGCGCCAGCAGCCAAGCACCGGGGGTTGGTAGGGAGACCCAGTACTTC
>NA|TRBV27|TRBJ2-5|NA
CASSLILGGRAPQETQYF
TGTGCCAGCAGTTTGATTCTAGGCGGCAGGGCCCCCCAAGAGACCCAGTACTTC
>NA|TRBV9|TRBJ2-2|NA
CASTPGGINTGELFF
TGTGCCAGCACGCCAGGCGGGATCAACACCGGGGAGCTGTTTTTT
>NA|TRBV5-6|TRBJ2-1|NA
CASSFNYNEQFF
TGTGCCAGCAGCTTCAATTACAATGAGCAGTTCTTC
>NA|TRBV27|TRBJ2-3|NA
CASMKGDTQYF
TGTGCCAGCATGAAGGGAGATACGCAGTATTTT
>NA|TRBV28|TRBJ1-1|once
CASSSRGVSTEAFF
TGTGCCAGCAGTTCCCGAGGGGTGAGCACTGAAGCTTTCTTT
>TRBD2|TRBV29-1|TRBJ2-7|NA
CSVVLAGVPSYEQYF
TGCAGCGTGGTACTAGCGGGAGTCCCCTCCTACGAGCAGTACTTC
>NA|TRBV27|TRBJ2-1|NA
CASSLTGYNEQFF
TGTGCCAGCAGTTTGACGGGGTACAATGAGCAGTTCTTC
>TRBD1|TRBV6-5|TRBJ1-2|NA
CASSYSTWQGVDGYTF
TGTGCCAGCAGTTACTCGACCTGGCAGGGGGTGGATGGCTACACCTTC
>TRBD1|TRBV7-8|TRBJ1-1|NA
CASSLSGGEAFF
TGTGCCAGCAGCCTTTCAGGGGGTGAAGCTTTCTTT
>TRBD1|TRBV13|TRBJ2-5|NA
CASSVQGVADQETQYF
TGTGCCAGCAGCGTACAGGGGGTAGCGGACCAAGAGACCCAGTACTTC
>NA|TRBV13|TRBJ2-7|NA
CASSVTRSYEQYF
TGTGCCAGCAGCGTCACTAGAAGCTACGAGCAGTACTTC
>TRBD2|TRBV13|TRBJ2-3|NA
CASSLGLAGEGRTDTQYF
TGTGCCAGCAGCCTAGGGCTAGCGGGAGAAGGGCGGACAGATACGCAGTATTTT
>NA|TRBV27|TRBJ2-7|NA
CASSPTRAYEQYF
TGTGCCAGCAGCCCGACCCGAGCCTACGAGCAGTACTTC
>TRBD2|TRBV28|TRBJ2-7|NA
CASSLPSPGGVYEQYF
TGTGCCAGCAGTTTACCCTCCCCGGGAGGGGTCTACGAGCAGTACTTC
>TRBD2|TRBV11-2|TRBJ2-4|once
CASSLPSGRENIQYF
TGTGCCAGCAGCTTACCTAGCGGGAGGGAAAACATTCAGTACTTC
>TRBD1|TRBV11-2|TRBJ2-7|NA
CASSWDSSYEQYF
TGTGCCAGCAGCTGGGACAGCTCCTACGAGCAGTACTTC
>TRBD2|TRBV4-3|TRBJ2-3|NA
CATATGTSGNLGTQYF
TGCGCCACCGCAACCGGGACTAGCGGGAACTTAGGAACGCAGTATTTT
>TRBD1|TRBV7-9|TRBJ2-7|NA
CASSPSGQGIAYEQYF
TGTGCCAGCAGCCCCTCGGGACAGGGGATTGCCTACGAGCAGTACTTC
>NA|TRBV7-9|TRBJ2-2|NA
CASSLGTGELFF
TGTGCCAGCAGCTTGGGGACCGGGGAGCTGTTTTTT
>TRBD1|TRBV30|TRBJ1-5|NA
CAWRPGQGWDQPQHF
TGTGCCTGGAGACCGGGACAGGGCTGGGATCAGCCCCAGCATTTT
>NA|TRBV19|TRBJ2-7|NA
CASSEGLAVSYEQYF
TGTGCCAGTAGCGAGGGTCTAGCAGTATCCTACGAGCAGTACTTC
>TRBD1|TRBV7-9|TRBJ2-7|NA
CASSPGTGLHEQYF
TGTGCCAGCAGCCCGGGGACAGGGTTACACGAGCAGTACTTC
>NA|TRBV7-9|TRBJ1-1|few
CASSRSSEAFF
TGTGCCAGCAGCCGCTCCAGTGAAGCTTTCTTT
>NA|TRBV27|TRBJ1-5|NA
CASSLTSLQPQHF
TGTGCCAGCAGTTTAACATCCTTGCAGCCCCAGCATTTT
>NA|TRBV6-5|TRBJ2-2|NA
CASSHDRISGELFF
TGTGCCAGCAGTCACGACAGAATTAGCGGGGAGCTGTTTTTT